This T cell receptor beta chain was profiled in a study of blood T cell repertoires in COVID-19. In the original workflow: The assay estimated nucleated cells by amplifying reference gene primers. Profiled with immunoSEQ multiplex PCR; TCRdb holds only in-frame clones, not every one. The D gene and trimming were derived from the DNA, and the V and J assignments and clone size from that table. The sample consists of some 150,000 clones, approximately 84% of them appearing once. V was trimmed by 4 bases and J by 1 base, leaving 5 bases between them. There are 13 residues in the CDR3. From germline, CDR1 is WNHNN and CDR2 SYGVQD (reference sequence).

The chain carries TRBV10-1 and TRBJ2-1; D may be TRBD2 (5 bases). The sequence was obtained from a human donor in a cohort sampled during active COVID-19. Sequencing input: peripheral blood. DNA of the CDR3: TGCGCCAGCAGTGCGGGATCCTACAATGAGCAGTTCTTC. Amino acids: CASSAGSYNEQFF.